Reported below is one TCR beta chain. Its specificity is not known. This sample stems from a study of a mutant IDH1 vaccine in newly diagnosed glioma. Some clones are missing from TCRdb's copy, which holds only in-frame ones; the method was immunoSEQ multiplex PCR. The table lists some 80,000 clones, around 85% of them singletons, with roughly 0.78% in the top ten. Time point here: week 23, last vaccination. One vaccine dose held 300 ug of mutant IDH1 20-mer peptide and came with topical imiquimod. This CDR3 has 15 residues. Germline CDR1 SGHNT, CDR2 YYREEE (reference sequence). V was cut by 6 bases and J by 4 bases, with 17 bases left in between.

The source of this sequence is a woman aged 45-59 years with glioma. The chain employs TRBV5-4 and TRBJ2-1; D possibly corresponds to TRBD1 (6 bases). The material was PBMCs, obtained from a glioma patient whose treatment included an IDH1 peptide vaccine. CDR3 loop: CASTGGDKKYNEQFF. The CDR3 DNA reads as TGTGCCAGCACCGGTGGGGACAAAAAATACAATGAGCAGTTCTTC.